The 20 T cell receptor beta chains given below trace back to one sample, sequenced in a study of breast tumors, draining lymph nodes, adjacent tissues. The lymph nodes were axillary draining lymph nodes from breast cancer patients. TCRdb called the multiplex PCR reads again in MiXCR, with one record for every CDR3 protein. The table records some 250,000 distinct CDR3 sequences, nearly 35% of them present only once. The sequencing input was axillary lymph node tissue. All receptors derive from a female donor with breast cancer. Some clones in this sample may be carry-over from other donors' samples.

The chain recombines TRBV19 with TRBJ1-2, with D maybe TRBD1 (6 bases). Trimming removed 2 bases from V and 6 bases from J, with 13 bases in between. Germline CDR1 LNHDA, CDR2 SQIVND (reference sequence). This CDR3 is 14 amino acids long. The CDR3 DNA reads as TGTGCCAGTAGTATAAGGGGGGCGGTGGATGGCTACACCTTC. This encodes CASSIRGAVDGYTF.

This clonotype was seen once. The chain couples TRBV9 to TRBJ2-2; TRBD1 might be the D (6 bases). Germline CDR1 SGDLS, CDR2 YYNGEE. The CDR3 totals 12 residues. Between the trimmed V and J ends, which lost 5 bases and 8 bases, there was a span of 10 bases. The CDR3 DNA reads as TGTGCCAGCAGTACAGGGACAGGGGAGCTGTTTTTT. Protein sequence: CASSTGTGELFF.

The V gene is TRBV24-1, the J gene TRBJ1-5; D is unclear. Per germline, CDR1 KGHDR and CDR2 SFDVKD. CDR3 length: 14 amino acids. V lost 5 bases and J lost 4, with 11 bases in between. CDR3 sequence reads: CATSAGGGNQPQHF. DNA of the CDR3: TGTGCCACCAGTGCGGGCGGAGGTAATCAGCCCCAGCATTTT.

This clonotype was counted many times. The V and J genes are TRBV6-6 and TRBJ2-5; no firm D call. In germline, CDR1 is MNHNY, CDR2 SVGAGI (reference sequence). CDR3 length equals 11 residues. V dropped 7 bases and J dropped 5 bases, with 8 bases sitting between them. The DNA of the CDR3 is TGTGCCAGCACCGGAGAGGAGACCCAGTACTTC. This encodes CASTGEETQYF.

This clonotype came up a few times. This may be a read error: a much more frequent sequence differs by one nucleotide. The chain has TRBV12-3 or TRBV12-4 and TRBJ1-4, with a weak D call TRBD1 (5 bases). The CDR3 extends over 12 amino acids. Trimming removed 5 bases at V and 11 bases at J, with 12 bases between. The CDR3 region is CASSDTRGKLFF. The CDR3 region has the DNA TGTGCCAGCAGTGACACCCGGGGGAAACTGTTTTTT.

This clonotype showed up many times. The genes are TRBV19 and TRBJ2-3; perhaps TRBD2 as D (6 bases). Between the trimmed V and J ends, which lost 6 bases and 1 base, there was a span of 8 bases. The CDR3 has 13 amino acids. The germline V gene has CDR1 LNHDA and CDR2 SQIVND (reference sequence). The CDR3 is CASRWGGTDTQYF. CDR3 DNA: TGTGCCAGTAGGTGGGGGGGCACAGATACGCAGTATTTT.

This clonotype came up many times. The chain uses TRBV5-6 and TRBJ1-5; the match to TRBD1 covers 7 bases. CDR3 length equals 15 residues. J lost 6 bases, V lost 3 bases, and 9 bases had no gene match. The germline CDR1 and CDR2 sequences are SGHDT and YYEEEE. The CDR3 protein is CASSWAGGSGQPQHF. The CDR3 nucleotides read TGTGCCAGCAGCTGGGCAGGGGGTTCGGGTCAGCCCCAGCATTTT.

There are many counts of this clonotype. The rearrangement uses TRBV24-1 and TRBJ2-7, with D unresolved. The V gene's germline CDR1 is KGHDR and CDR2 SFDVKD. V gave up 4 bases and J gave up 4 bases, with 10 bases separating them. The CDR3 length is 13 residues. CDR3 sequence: CATSEGRAYEQYF. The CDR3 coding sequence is TGTGCCACCAGTGAAGGCCGGGCATACGAGCAGTACTTC.

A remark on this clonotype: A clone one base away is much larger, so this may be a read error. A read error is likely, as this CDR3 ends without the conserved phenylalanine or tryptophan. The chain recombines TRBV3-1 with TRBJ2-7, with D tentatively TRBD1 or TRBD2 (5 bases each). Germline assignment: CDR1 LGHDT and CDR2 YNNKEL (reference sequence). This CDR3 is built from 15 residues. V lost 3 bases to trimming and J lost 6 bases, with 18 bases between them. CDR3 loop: CASSHTGPVIREQYL. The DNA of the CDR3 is TGTGCCAGCAGCCATACGGGACCCGTGATCCGCGAGCAGTACCTC.

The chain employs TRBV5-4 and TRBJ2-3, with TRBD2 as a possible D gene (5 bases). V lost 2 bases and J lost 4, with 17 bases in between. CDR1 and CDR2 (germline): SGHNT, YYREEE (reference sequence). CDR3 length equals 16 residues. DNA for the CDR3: TGTGCCAGCAGCTTCCGACTAAACCTCCGGGCAGATACGCAGTATTTT. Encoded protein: CASSFRLNLRADTQYF. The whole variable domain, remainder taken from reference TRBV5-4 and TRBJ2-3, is ETGVTQSPTHLIKTRGQQVTLRCSSQSGHNTVSWYQQALGQGPQFIFQYYREEENGRGNFPPRFSGLQFPNYSSELNVNALELDDSALYLCASSFRLNLRADTQYFGPGTRLTVL.

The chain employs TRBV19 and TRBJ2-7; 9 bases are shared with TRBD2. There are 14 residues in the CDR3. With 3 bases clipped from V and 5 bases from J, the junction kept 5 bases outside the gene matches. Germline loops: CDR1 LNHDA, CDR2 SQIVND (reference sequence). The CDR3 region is CASSMASGNHEQYF. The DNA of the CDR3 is TGTGCCAGTAGTATGGCTAGCGGGAATCACGAGCAGTACTTC.

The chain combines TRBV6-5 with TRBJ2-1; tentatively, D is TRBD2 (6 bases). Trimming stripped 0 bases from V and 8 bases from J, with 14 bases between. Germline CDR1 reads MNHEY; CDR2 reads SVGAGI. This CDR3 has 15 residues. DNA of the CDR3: TGTGCCAGCAGTTACTCCGGGAGTTTCGCGGATGAGCAGTTCTTC. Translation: CASSYSGSFADEQFF.

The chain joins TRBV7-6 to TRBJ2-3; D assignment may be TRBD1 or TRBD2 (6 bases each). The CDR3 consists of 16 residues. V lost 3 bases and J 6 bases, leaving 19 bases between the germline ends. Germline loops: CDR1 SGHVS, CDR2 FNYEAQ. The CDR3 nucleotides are TGTGCCAGCAGCTTGGGGGGCGCTGACGGGAGCGATACGCAGTATTTT. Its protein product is CASSLGGADGSDTQYF.

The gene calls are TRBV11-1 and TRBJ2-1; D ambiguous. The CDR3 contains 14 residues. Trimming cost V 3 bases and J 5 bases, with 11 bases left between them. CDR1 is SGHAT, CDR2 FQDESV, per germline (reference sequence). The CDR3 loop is CASSFHLADNEQFF. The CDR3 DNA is TGTGCCAGCAGCTTTCACCTGGCAGACAATGAGCAGTTCTTC.

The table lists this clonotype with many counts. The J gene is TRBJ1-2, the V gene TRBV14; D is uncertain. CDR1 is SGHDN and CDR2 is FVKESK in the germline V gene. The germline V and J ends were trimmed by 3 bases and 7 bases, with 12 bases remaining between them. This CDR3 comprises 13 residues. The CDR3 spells CASSQLAFGGYTF. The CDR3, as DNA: TGTGCCAGCAGCCAGTTGGCTTTTGGTGGCTACACCTTC.

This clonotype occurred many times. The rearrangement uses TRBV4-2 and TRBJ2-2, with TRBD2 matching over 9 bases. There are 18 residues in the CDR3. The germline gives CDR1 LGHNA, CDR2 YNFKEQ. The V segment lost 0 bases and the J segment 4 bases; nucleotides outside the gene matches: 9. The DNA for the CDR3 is TGTGCCAGCAGCCAAGATCCCAGGCGGGAGGGCAGCACCGGGGAGCTGTTTTTT. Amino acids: CASSQDPRREGSTGELFF.

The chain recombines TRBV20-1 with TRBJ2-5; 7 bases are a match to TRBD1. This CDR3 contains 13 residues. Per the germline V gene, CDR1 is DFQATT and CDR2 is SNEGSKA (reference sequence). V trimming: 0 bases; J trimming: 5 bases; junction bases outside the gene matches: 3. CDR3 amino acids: CSARDPDRETQYF. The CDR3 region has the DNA TGCAGTGCTAGAGACCCGGACAGGGAGACCCAGTACTTC.

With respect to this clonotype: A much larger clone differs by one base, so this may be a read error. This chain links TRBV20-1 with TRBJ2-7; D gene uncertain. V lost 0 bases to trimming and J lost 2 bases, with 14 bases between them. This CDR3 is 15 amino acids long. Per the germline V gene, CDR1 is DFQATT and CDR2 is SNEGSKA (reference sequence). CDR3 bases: TGCAGTGCTAGAGACCAGGAGACATTGGCCTACGAGCAGTACTTC. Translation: CSARDQETLAYEQYF.

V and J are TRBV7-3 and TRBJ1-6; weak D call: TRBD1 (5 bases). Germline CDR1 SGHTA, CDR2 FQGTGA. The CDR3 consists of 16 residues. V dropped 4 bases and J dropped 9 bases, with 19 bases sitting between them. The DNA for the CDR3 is TGTGCCAGCAGCTCCGAGGGACTGGAAGGTAGTTCACCCCTCCACTTT. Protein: CASSSEGLEGSSPLHF.

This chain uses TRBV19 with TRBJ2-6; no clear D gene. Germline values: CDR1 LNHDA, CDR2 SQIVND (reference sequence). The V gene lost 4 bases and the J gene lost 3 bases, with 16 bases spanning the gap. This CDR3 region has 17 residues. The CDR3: CASSKSGDNYGANVLTF. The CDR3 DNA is TGTGCCAGTAGTAAGTCAGGCGACAACTATGGGGCCAACGTCCTGACTTTC.